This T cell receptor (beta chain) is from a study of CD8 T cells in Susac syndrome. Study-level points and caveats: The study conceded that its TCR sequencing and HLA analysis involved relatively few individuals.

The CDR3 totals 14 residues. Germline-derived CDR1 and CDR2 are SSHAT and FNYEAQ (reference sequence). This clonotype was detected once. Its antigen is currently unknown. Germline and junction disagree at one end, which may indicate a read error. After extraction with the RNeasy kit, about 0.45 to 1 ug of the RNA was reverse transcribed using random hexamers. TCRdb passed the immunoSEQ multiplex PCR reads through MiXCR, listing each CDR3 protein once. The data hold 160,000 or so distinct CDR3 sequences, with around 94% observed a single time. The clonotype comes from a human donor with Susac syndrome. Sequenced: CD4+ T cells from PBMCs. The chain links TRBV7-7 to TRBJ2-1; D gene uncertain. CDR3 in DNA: TGTGCTAGCAGCTTATCTAGCTCCTACAATGAGCAGTTCTTC. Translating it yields CASSLSSSYNEQFF.